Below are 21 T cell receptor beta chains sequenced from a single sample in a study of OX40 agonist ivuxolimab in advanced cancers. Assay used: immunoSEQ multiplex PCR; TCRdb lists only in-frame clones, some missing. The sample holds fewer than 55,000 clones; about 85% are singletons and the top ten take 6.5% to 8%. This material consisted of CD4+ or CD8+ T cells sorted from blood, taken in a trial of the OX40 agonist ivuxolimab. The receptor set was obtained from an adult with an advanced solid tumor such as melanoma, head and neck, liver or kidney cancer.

The DNA of the CDR3 is TGCAGCGTTGAAGATCAAGGGAGTTTCTATGAGCAGTTCTTC. Amino acid sequence: CSVEDQGSFYEQFF. The V and J genes are TRBV29-1 and TRBJ2-1; D may be TRBD2 (5 bases). The ends were cut back, 0 bases at V and 8 bases at J, with 14 bases in the middle. Germline V gene sequence: CDR1 SQVTM, CDR2 ANQGSEA. The CDR3 is 14 amino acids.

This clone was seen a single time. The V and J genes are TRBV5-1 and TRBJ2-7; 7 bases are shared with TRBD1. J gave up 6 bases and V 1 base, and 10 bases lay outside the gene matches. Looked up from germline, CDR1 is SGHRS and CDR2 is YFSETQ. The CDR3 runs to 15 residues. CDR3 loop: CASSLFDRDASEQYF. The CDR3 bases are TGCGCCAGCAGCTTGTTCGACAGGGATGCCTCCGAGCAGTACTTC.

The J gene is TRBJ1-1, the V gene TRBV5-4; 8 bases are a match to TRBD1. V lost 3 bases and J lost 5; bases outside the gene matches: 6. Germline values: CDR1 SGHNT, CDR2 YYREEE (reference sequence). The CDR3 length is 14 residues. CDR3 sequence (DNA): TGTGCCAGCAGCTACAGGGGGAGGGAGACTGAAGCTTTCTTT. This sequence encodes CASSYRGRETEAFF.

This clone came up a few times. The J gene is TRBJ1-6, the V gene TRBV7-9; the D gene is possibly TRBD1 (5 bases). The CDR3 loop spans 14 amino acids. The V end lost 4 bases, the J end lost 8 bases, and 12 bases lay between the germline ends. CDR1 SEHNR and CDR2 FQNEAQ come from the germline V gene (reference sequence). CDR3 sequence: CASSWPGLDSPLHF. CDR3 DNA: TGTGCCAGCAGCTGGCCGGGACTCGATTCACCCCTCCACTTT.

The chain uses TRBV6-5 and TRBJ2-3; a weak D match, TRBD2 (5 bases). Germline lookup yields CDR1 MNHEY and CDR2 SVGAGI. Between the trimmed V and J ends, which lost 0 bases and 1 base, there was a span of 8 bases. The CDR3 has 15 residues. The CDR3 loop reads CASSYSLAGTDTQYF. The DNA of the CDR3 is TGTGCCAGCAGTTACTCTCTAGCTGGCACAGATACGCAGTATTTT.

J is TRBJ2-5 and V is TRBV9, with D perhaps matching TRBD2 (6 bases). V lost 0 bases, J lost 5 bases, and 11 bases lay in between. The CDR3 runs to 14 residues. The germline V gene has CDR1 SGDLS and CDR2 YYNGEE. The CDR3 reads CASSVVGGSETQYF. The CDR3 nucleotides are TGTGCCAGCAGCGTAGTCGGGGGATCGGAGACCCAGTACTTC.

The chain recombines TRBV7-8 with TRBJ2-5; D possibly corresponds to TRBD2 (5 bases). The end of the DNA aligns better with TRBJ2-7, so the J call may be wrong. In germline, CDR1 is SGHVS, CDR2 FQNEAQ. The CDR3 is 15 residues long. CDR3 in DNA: TGTGCCAGCAGCCCTAGCAGGATCAGCTCCTACGAGCAGTACTTC. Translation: CASSPSRISSYEQYF.

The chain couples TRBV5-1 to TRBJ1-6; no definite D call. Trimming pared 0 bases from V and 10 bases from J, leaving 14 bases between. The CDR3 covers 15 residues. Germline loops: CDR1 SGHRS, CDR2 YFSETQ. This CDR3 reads CASSLAWTGISPLHF. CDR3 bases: TGCGCCAGCAGCTTGGCATGGACGGGGATATCACCCCTCCACTTT.

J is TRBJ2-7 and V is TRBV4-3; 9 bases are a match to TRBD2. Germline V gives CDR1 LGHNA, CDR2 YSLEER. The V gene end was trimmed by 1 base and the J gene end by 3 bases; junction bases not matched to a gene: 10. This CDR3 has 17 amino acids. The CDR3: CASSQAWGGRANYEQYF. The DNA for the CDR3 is TGCGCCAGCAGCCAAGCCTGGGGCGGGAGGGCCAACTACGAGCAGTACTTC.

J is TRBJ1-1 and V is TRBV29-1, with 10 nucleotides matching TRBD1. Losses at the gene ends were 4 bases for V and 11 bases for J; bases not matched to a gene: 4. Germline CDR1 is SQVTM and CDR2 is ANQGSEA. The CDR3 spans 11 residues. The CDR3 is CSVVTGGQAFF. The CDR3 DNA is TGCAGCGTTGTGACAGGGGGCCAGGCTTTCTTT.

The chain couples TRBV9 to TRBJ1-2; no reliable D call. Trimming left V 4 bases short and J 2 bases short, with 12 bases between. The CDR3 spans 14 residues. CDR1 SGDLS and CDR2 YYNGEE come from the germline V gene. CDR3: CASSPHPGNYGYTF. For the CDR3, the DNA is TGTGCCAGCAGCCCTCACCCGGGGAACTATGGCTACACCTTC.

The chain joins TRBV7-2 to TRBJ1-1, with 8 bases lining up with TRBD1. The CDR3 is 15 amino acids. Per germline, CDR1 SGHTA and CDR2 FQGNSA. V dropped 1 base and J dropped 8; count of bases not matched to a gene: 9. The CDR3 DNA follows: TGTGCCAGCAGCTTAGACCCAGGGGGCGACGCCGAAGCTTTCTTT. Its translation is CASSLDPGGDAEAFF.

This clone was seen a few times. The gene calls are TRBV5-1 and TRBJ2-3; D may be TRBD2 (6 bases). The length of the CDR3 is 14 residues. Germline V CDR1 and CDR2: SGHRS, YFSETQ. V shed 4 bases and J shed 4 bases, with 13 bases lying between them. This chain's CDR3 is CASSPGTWADTQYF. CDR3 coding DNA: TGCGCCAGCAGCCCTGGGACTTGGGCAGATACGCAGTATTTT.

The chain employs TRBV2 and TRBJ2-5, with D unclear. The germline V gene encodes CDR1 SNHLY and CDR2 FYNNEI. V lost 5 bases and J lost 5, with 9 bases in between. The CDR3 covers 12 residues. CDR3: CASSYYGETQYF. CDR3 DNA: TGTGCCAGCAGTTACTACGGGGAGACCCAGTACTTC.

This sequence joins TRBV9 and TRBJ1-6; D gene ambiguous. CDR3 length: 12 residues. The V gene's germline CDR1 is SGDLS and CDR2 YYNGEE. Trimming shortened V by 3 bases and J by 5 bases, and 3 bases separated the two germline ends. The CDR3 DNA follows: TGTGCCAGCAGCGGAAATAATTCACCCCTCCACTTT. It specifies CASSGNNSPLHF.

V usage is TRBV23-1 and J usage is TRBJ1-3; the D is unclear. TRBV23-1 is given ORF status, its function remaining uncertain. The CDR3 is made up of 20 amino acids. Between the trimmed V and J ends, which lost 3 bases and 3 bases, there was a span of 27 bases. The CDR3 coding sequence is TGCGCCAGCAGTCACCATAGCCAGAAGCTTAGCTCTGAGAATGGAAACACCATATATTTT. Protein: CASSHHSQKLSSENGNTIYF.

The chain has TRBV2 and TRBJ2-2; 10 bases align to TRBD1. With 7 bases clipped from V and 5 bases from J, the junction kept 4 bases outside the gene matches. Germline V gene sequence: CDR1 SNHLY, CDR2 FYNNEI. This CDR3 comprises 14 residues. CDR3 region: CASKDRGETGELFF. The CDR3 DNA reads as TGTGCCAGCAAGGACAGGGGGGAGACCGGGGAGCTGTTTTTT.

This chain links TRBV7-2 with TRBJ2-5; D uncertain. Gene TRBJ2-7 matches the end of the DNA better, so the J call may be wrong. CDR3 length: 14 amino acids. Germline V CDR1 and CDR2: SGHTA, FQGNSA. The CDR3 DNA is TGTGCCAGCAGCTTACTCTCAAGCTCCTACGAGCAGTACTTC. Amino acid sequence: CASSLLSSSYEQYF.

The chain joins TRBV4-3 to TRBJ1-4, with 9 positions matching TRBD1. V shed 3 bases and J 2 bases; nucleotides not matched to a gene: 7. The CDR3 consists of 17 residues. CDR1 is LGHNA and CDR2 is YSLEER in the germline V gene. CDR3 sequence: CASSQHRGRGTNEKLFF. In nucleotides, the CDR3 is TGCGCCAGCAGCCAGCACAGGGGGCGAGGCACTAATGAAAAACTGTTTTTT.

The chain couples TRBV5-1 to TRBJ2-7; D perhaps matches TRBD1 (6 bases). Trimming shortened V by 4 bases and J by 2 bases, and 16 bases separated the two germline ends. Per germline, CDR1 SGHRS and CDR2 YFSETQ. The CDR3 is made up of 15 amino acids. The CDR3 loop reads CASSADPGAPYEQYF. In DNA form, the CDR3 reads TGCGCCAGCAGCGCCGACCCAGGGGCCCCCTACGAGCAGTACTTC.

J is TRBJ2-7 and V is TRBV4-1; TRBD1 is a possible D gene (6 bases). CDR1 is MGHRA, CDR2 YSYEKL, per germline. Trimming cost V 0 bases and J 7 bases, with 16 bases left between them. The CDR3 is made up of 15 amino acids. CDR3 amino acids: CASSQDAAGVDEQYF. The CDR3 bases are TGCGCCAGCAGCCAAGATGCGGCAGGGGTAGATGAGCAGTACTTC.